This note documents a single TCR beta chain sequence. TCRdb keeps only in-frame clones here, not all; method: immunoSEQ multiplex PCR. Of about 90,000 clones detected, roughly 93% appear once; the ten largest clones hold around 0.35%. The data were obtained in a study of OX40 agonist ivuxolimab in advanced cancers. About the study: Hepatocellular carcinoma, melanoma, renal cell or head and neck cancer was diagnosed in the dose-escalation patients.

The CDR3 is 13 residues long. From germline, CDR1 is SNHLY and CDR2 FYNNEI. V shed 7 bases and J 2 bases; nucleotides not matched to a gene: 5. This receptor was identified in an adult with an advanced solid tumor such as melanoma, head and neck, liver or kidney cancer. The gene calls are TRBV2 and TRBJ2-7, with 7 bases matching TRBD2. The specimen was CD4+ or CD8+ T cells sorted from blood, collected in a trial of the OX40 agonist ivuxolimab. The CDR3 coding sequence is TGTGCCAGCACTTGGGGACTACCCTACGAGCAGTACTTC. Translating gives CASTWGLPYEQYF.